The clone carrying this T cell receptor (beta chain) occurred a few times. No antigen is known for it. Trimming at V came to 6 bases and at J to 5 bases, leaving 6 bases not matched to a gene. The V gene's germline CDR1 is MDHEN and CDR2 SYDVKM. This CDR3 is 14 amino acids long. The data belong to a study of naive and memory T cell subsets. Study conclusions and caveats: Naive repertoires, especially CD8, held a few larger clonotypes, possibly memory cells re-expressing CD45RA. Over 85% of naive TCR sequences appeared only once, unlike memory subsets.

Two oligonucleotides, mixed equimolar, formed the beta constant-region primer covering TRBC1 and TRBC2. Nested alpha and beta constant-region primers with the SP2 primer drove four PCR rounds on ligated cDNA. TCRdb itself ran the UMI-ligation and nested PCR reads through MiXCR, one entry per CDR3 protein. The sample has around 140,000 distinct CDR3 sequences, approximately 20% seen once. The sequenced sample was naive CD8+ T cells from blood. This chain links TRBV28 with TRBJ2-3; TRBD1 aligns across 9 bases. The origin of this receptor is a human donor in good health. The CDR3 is CASSPDRGEDTQYF. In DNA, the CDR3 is TGTGCCAGCAGCCCCGACAGGGGGGAAGATACGCAGTATTTT.